The clone carrying this T cell receptor beta chain was seen ten or more times. All unsorted peripheral T cells were captured because whole blood was used without fractionation. This sample is drawn from a study of HIV-infected patients and healthy controls. Alpha and beta constant-region primers primed reverse transcription of around 550 ng RNA. Alpha and beta chain libraries were made separately by chain-specific third strand synthesis with multiplexing indices. TCRdb re-called the 5' RACE reads through MiXCR, storing one row per CDR3 protein. Among around 15,000 distinct CDR3 sequences, approximately 7% were seen once, and the ten largest hold more than 7.5%. This CDR3 contains 15 residues. Trimming removed 3 bases at V and 10 bases at J, with 21 bases between. Germline V lookup: CDR1 SEHNR, CDR2 FQNEAQ (reference sequence).

The clonotype was recovered from an adult in good health. Sequencing used blood. This chain connects TRBV7-9 to TRBJ2-5, with TRBD1 as a possible D gene (6 bases). CDR3 residues: CASSLPVDSREGQYF. For the CDR3, the DNA is TGTGCCAGCAGCTTGCCGGTGGACAGCAGAGAGGGCCAGTACTTC.